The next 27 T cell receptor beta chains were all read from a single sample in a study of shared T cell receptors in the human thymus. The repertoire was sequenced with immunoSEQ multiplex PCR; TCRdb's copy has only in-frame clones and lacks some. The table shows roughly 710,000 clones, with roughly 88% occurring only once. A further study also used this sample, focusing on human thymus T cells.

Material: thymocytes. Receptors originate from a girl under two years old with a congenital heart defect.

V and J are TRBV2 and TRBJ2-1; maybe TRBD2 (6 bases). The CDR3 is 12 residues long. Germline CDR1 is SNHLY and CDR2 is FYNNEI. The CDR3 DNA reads TGTGCAGCAGGAGGGGTTTACAATGAGCAGTTCTTC. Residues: CAAGGVYNEQFF.

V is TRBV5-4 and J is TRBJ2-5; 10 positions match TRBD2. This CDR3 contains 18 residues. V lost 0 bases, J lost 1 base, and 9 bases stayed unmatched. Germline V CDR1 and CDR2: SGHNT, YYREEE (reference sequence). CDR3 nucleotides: TGTGCCAGCAGCTTGGTGGGTCTAGCGGGGGACCGCCAAGAGACCCAGTACTTC. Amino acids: CASSLVGLAGDRQETQYF.

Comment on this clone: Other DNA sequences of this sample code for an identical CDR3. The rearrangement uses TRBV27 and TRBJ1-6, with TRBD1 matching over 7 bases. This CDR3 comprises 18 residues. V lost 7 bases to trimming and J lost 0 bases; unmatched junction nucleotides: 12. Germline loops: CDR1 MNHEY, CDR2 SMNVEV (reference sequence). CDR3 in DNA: TGTGCCAGCAAGACGACAGGGAGCGTCACCTCCTATAATTCACCCCTCCACTTT. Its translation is CASKTTGSVTSYNSPLHF.

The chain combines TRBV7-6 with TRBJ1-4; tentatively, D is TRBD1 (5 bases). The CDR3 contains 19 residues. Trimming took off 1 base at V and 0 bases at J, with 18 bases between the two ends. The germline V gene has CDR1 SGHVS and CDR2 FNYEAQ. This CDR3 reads CASSLVRGGINPTNEKLFF. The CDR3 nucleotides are TGTGCCAGCAGCTTAGTACGGGGGGGAATAAACCCAACTAATGAAAAACTGTTTTTT.

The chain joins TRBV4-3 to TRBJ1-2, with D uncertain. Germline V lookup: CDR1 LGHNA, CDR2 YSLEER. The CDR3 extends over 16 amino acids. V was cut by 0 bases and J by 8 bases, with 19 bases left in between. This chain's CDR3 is CASSQDLGGSPGGYTF. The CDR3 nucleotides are TGCGCCAGCAGCCAAGATCTTGGAGGCAGCCCGGGGGGCTACACCTTC.

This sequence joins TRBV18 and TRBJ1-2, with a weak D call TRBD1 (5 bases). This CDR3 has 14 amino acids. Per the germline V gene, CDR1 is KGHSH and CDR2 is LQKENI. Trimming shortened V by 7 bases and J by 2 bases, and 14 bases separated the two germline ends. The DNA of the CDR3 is TGTGCCAGCTTTACTGGGGCGGGGAACTATGGCTACACCTTC. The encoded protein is CASFTGAGNYGYTF.

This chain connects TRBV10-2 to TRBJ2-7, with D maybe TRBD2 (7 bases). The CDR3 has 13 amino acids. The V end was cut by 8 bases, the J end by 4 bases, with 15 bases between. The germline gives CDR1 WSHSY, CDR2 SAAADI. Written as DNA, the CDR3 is TGCGCCAGCCTAGGGGGGGATTATTACGAGCAGTACTTC. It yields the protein CASLGGDYYEQYF.

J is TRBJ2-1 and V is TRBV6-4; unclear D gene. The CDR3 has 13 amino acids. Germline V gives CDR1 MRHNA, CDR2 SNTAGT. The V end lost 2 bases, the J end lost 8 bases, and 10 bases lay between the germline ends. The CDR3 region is CASSDLVSHEQFF. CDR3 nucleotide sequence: TGTGCCAGCAGTGACCTAGTTTCCCATGAGCAGTTCTTC.

CDR3 amino acids: CASSLIRKGLGTGELFF. The DNA for the CDR3 is TGTGCCAGCAGCTTAATCCGCAAGGGGCTAGGGACCGGGGAGCTGTTTTTT. The V call is TRBV11-2, the J call TRBJ2-2; maybe TRBD1 (5 bases). Germline V CDR1 and CDR2: SGHAT, FQNNGV. The CDR3 extends over 17 amino acids. Trimming shortened V by 2 bases and J by 5 bases, and 18 bases separated the two germline ends. The full variable domain, completed using reference TRBV11-2 and TRBJ2-2, is EAGVAQSPRYKIIEKRQSVAFWCNPISGHATLYWYQQILGQGPKLLIQFQNNGVVDDSQLPKDRFSAERLKGVDSTLKIQPAKLEDSAVYLCASSLIRKGLGTGELFFGEGSRLTVL.

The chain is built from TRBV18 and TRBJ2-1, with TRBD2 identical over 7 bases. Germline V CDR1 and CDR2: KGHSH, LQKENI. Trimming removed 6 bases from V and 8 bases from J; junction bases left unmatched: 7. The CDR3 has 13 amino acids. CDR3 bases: TGTGCCAGCTCCCTATCGGGGGGAGATGAGCAGTTCTTC. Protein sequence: CASSLSGGDEQFF.

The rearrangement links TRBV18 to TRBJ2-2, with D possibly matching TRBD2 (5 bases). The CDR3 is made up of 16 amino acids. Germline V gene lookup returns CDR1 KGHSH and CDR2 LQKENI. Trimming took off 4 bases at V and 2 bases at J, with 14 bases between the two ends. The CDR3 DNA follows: TGTGCCAGCTCACGAAGGACGGGGAACAACACCGGGGAGCTGTTTTTT. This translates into CASSRRTGNNTGELFF.

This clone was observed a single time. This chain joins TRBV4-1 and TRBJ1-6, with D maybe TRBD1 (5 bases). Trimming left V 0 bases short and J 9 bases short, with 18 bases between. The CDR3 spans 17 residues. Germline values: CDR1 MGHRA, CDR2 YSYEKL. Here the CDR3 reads CASSQDLGRNSSSPLHF. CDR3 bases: TGCGCCAGCAGCCAAGATCTGGGGCGGAACAGCTCTTCACCCCTCCACTTT.

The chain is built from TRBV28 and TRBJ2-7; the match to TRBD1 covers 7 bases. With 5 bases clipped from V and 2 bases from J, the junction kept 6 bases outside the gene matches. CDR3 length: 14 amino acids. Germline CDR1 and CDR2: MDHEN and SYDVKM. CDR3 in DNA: TGTGCCAGCAGTCAACTCGGGACAGCCTACGAGCAGTACTTC. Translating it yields CASSQLGTAYEQYF.

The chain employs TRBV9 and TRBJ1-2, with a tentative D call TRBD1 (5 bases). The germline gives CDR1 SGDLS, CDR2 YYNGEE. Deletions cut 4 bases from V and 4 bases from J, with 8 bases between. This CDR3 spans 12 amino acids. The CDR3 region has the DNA TGTGCCAGCAGCACAGGTCTCTATGGCTACACCTTC. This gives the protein CASSTGLYGYTF. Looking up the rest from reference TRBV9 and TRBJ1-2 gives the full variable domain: DSGVTQTPKHLITATGQRVTLRCSPRSGDLSVYWYQQSLDQGLQFLIQYYNGEERAKGNILERFSAQQFPDLHSELNLSSLELGDSALYFCASSTGLYGYTFGSGTRLTVV.

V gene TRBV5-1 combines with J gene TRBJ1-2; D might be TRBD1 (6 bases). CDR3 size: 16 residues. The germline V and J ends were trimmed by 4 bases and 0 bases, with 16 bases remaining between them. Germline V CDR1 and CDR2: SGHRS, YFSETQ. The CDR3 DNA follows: TGCGCCAGCAGCCCTTGGGACATCCCAGCTAACTATGGCTACACCTTC. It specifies CASSPWDIPANYGYTF.

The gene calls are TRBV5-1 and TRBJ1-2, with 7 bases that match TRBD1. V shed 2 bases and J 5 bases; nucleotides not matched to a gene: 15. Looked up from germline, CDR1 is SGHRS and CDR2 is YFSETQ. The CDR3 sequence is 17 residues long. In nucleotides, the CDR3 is TGCGCCAGCAGCTTTAGGCCCTTTATGAGACAGGGATATGGCTACACCTTC. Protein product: CASSFRPFMRQGYGYTF.

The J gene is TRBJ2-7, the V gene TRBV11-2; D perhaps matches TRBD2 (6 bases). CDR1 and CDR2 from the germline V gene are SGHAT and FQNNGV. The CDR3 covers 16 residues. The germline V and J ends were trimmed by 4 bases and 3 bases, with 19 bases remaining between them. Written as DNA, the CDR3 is TGTGCCAGCAGCTCCTCGGGGGTGGGTCCACTCTACGAGCAGTACTTC. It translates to CASSSSGVGPLYEQYF.

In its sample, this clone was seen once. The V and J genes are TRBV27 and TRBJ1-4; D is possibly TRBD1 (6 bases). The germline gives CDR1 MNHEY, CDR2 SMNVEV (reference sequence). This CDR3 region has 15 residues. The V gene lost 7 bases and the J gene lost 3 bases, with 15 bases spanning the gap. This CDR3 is CASTFQGLANEKLFF. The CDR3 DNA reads TGTGCCAGCACATTCCAGGGGTTAGCTAATGAAAAACTGTTTTTT.

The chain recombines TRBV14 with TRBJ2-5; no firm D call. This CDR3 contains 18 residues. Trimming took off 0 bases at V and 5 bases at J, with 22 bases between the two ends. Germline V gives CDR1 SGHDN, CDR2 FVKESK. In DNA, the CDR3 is TGTGCCAGCAGCCAAGATTATTCTTGGCGGCCCACCTGGGAGACCCAGTACTTC. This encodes CASSQDYSWRPTWETQYF.

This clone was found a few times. The CDR3 DNA sequence: TGCGCCAGCAGCTTGGCATTCCCCGGGACAGGGGGGATCTCCTATAATTCACCCCTCCACTTT. Residues: CASSLAFPGTGGISYNSPLHF. The gene calls are TRBV5-1 and TRBJ1-6; TRBD1 aligns across 11 bases. CDR1 and CDR2 (germline): SGHRS, YFSETQ. This CDR3 is 21 amino acids long. The J segment lost 0 bases and the V segment lost 0 bases, leaving 11 bases of the junction unmatched.

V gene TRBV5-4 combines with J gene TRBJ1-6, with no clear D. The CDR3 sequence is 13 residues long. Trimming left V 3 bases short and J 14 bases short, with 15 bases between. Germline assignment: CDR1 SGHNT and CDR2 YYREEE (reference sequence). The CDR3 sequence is CASSWSGGRALHF. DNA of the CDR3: TGTGCCAGCAGCTGGTCGGGTGGCCGGGCCCTCCACTTT.

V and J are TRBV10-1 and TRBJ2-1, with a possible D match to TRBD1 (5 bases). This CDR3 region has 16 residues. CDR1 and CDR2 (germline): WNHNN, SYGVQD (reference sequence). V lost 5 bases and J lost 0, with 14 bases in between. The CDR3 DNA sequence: TGCGCCAGCAGTCCCCGACAGCTGAGCTCCTACAATGAGCAGTTCTTC. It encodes CASSPRQLSSYNEQFF.

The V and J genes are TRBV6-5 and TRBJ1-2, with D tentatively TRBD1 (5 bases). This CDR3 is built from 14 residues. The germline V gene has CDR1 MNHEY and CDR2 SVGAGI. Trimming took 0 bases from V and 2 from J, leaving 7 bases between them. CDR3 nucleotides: TGTGCCAGCAGTTACTCGGGGCAGAACTATGGCTACACCTTC. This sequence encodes CASSYSGQNYGYTF.

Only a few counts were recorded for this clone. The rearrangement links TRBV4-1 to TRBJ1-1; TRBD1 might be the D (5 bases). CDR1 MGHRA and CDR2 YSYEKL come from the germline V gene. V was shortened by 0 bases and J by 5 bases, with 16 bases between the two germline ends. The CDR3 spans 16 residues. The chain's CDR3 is CASSQEAGWGETEAFF. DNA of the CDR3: TGCGCCAGCAGCCAAGAGGCAGGGTGGGGGGAGACTGAAGCTTTCTTT.

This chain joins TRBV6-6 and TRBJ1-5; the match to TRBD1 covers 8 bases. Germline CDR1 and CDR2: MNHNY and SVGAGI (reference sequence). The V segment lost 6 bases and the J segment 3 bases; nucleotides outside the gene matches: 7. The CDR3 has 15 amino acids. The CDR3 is CASRERDRSNQPQHF. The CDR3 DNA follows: TGTGCCAGCAGGGAACGGGACAGGTCCAATCAGCCCCAGCATTTT.

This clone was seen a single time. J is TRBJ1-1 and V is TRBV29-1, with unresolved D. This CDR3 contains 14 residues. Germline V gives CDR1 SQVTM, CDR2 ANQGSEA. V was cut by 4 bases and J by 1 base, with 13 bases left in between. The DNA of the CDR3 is TGCAGCGTTGTTATGGGGAGATGGAACACTGAAGCTTTCTTT. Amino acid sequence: CSVVMGRWNTEAFF.

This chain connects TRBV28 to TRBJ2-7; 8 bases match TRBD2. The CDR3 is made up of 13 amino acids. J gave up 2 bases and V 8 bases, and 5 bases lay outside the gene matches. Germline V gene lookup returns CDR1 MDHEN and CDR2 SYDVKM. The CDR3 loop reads CASHGRGTYEQYF. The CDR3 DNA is TGTGCCAGCCACGGGAGGGGGACCTACGAGCAGTACTTC.